The rows below give T cell receptor beta chains drawn from one sample of a study of blood T cell repertoires in COVID-19. The table came from immunoSEQ multiplex PCR; TCRdb's copy has only in-frame clones and leaves some out. The repertoire holds 35,000 to 55,000 clones, with 90% as singletons. Sequencing input: peripheral blood. All receptors derive from a man aged 45-65 years with active COVID-19. The CDR3 runs from the conserved cysteine through the conserved F or W. The order of the fields is V gene, clone size, J gene, D gene, CDR3 protein, CDR3 DNA. A D gene is named only where the DNA matches it firmly. Clone sizes are given selectively: once, few, many, or a class where the clone is expanded.

TRBV2	NA	TRBJ2-3	TRBD1	CASSLSGTGGRADTQYF	TGTGCCAGCAGCCTGTCTGGGACAGGGGGACGCGCGGATACGCAGTATTTT
TRBV2	NA	TRBJ1-6	TRBD1	CASRATGTDNSPLHF	TGTGCCAGCAGGGCGACCGGGACAGATAATTCACCCCTCCACTTT
TRBV5-1	NA	TRBJ2-2	NA	CASSLLGEVTGELFF	TGCGCCAGCAGCTTGTTGGGGGAGGTCACCGGGGAGCTGTTTTTT
TRBV20-1	NA	TRBJ2-7	NA	CSASRASVSYEQYF	TGCAGTGCTAGTAGGGCTAGCGTCTCCTACGAGCAGTACTTC
TRBV2	NA	TRBJ2-2	TRBD2	CASSIRPSGNTGELFF	TGTGCCAGCAGCATCAGACCTAGCGGTAACACCGGGGAGCTGTTTTTT
TRBV24-1	NA	TRBJ2-2	NA	CATSWQNTGELFF	TGTGCCACCAGTTGGCAGAACACCGGGGAGCTGTTTTTT
TRBV5-6	NA	TRBJ2-2	NA	CASSSAGAGELFF	TGTGCCAGCAGCTCCGCAGGGGCCGGGGAGCTGTTTTTT
TRBV6-5	NA	TRBJ1-1	NA	CASSYTGAGETEAFF	TGTGCCAGCAGTTACACTGGGGCGGGGGAGACTGAAGCTTTCTTT
TRBV5-1	NA	TRBJ1-6	TRBD1	CASRNAGTEINSPLHF	TGCGCCAGCAGAAATGCCGGGACAGAAATAAATTCACCCCTCCACTTT
TRBV2	few	TRBJ1-5	TRBD1	CASRSTGAYSNQPQHF	TGTGCCAGCAGGTCGACAGGGGCATATAGCAATCAGCCCCAGCATTTT
TRBV7-3	NA	TRBJ1-2	NA	CASSLMPGDGYTF	TGTGCCAGCAGCTTAATGCCAGGGGATGGCTACACCTTC
TRBV19	NA	TRBJ1-1	NA	CAVLGNTEAFF	TGTGCTGTTCTCGGGAACACTGAAGCTTTCTTT
TRBV2	NA	TRBJ2-5	TRBD1	CASSDPSGTGVETQYF	TGTGCCAGCAGTGACCCGTCCGGGACAGGGGTGGAGACCCAGTACTTC
TRBV11-2	NA	TRBJ2-2	TRBD2	CASSPGGLAGGSGELFF	TGTGCCAGCAGCCCTGGTGGTCTAGCGGGGGGGAGCGGGGAGCTGTTTTTT
TRBV7-2	NA	TRBJ2-4	TRBD1	CASSLEPRGRRTKNIQYF	TGTGCCAGCAGCCTCGAACCGAGGGGGCGTCGGACCAAAAACATTCAGTACTTC
TRBV4-3	NA	TRBJ2-1	NA	CASSPGFGGGERGNEQFF	TGCGCCAGCAGCCCAGGTTTTGGAGGGGGGGAAAGAGGCAATGAGCAGTTCTTC
TRBV10-2	NA	TRBJ2-3	TRBD2	CAAAASGGGSSTDTQYF	TGCGCCGCCGCGGCGAGCGGGGGAGGTTCGAGCACAGATACGCAGTATTTT
TRBV24-1	NA	TRBJ2-1	TRBD2	CATMAGGASYNEQFF	TGTGCCACCATGGCGGGGGGCGCCTCCTACAATGAGCAGTTCTTC
TRBV25-1	once	TRBJ1-2	NA	CASSAGLLSYGYTF	TGTGCCAGCAGTGCGGGACTCCTAAGCTATGGCTACACCTTC
TRBV6-5	NA	TRBJ1-2	TRBD1	CASSPLPQGAYGYTF	TGTGCCAGCAGCCCACTCCCACAGGGGGCCTATGGCTACACCTTC
TRBV7-2	NA	TRBJ2-5	NA	CASSSAALGEKTQYF	TGTGCCAGCAGCTCCGCCGCCTTGGGCGAAAAGACCCAGTACTTC
TRBV9	NA	TRBJ1-3	TRBD1	CASSVVGTGKGSGNTIYF	TGTGCCAGCAGCGTAGTCGGGACAGGGAAAGGCTCTGGAAACACCATATATTTT
TRBV19	once	TRBJ1-1	NA	CASSRLGQGNTEAFF	TGTGCCAGTAGCCGACTAGGGCAGGGCAACACTGAAGCTTTCTTT
TRBV28	NA	TRBJ1-2	TRBD1	CASRQGDYGYTF	TGTGCCAGCCGTCAGGGGGACTATGGCTACACCTTC
TRBV29-1	once	TRBJ2-1	NA	CSVSNRDNEQFF	TGCAGCGTCAGTAACAGGGACAATGAGCAGTTCTTC
TRBV5-4	NA	TRBJ2-5	TRBD2	CASSLGGGGETQYF	TGTGCCAGCAGCTTGGGCGGGGGAGGGGAGACCCAGTACTTC
TRBV4-2	few	TRBJ2-2	NA	CASSQTTGTGELFF	TGTGCCAGCAGCCAGACCACAGGGACCGGGGAGCTGTTTTTT
TRBV4-2	NA	TRBJ2-7	NA	CASSQVLRSYRTGGEQYF	TGTGCCAGCAGCCAAGTCCTCCGGTCTTACCGAACCGGGGGCGAGCAGTACTTC
TRBV5-6	NA	TRBJ2-1	TRBD1	CASSLRGQGQWNEQFF	TGTGCCAGCAGCTTGCGGGGACAGGGTCAATGGAATGAGCAGTTCTTC
TRBV3-1/TRBV3-2	NA	TRBJ1-2	TRBD1	CASSQDDRGFGARGYTF	TGTGCCAGCAGCCAAGACGACAGGGGTTTTGGAGCTCGTGGCTACACCTTC
TRBV11-2	NA	TRBJ1-2	TRBD1	CASSLIRRGNGYTF	TGTGCCAGCAGCTTAATTCGCAGGGGGAATGGCTACACCTTC
TRBV7-9	NA	TRBJ1-4	NA	CASSLAHPIGEKLFF	TGTGCCAGCAGCTTAGCACACCCGATCGGGGAAAAACTGTTTTTT
TRBV6-5	NA	TRBJ2-7	TRBD2	CASRAGGSSYEQYF	TGTGCCAGCAGGGCGGGAGGCAGCTCCTACGAGCAGTACTTC
TRBV29-1	NA	TRBJ2-5	TRBD1	CSVGGPTGGKETQYF	TGCAGCGTTGGAGGGCCGACAGGGGGCAAAGAGACCCAGTACTTC
TRBV19	once	TRBJ1-3	NA	CAATTLGSGNTIYF	TGTGCCGCTACTACCTTGGGCTCTGGAAACACCATATATTTT
TRBV5-5	NA	TRBJ2-7	NA	CASSLAGGSYEQYF	TGTGCCAGCAGCTTGGCAGGAGGCTCCTACGAGCAGTACTTC
TRBV3-1/TRBV3-2	once	TRBJ2-5	NA	CASSPGLGKTQYF	TGTGCCAGCAGCCCGGGACTGGGTAAGACCCAGTACTTC